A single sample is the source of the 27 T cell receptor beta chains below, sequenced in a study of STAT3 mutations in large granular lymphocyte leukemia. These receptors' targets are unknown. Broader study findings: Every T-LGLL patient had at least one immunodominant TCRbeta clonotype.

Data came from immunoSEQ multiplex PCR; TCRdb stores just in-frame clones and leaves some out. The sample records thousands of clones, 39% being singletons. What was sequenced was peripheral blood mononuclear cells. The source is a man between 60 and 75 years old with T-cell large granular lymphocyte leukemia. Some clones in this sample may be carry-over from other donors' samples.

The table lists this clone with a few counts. DNA of the CDR3: TGTGCCAGCAGCCGAGGTTGGGGGGGGGAGCTGTTTTTT. The encoded protein is CASSRGWGGELFF. The V and J genes are TRBV7-2 and TRBJ2-2; either TRBD1 or TRBD2 may fit D (5 bases each). V lost 5 bases and J lost 8, with 12 bases in between. Germline V gene lookup returns CDR1 SGHTA and CDR2 FQGNSA. This CDR3 has 13 residues.

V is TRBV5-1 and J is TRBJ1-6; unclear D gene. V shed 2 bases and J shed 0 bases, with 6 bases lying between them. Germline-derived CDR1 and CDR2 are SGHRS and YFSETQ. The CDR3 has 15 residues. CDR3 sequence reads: CASSFGSSYNSPLHF. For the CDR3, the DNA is TGCGCCAGCAGCTTCGGGAGCTCCTATAATTCACCCCTCCACTTT.

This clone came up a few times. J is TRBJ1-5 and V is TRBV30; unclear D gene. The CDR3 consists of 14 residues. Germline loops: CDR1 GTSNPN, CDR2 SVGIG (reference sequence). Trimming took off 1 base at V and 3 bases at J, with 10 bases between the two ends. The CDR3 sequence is CAWSGVAPNQPQHF. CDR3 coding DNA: TGTGCCTGGAGTGGGGTGGCTCCCAATCAGCCCCAGCATTTT. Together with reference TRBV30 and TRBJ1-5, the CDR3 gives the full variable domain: SQTIHQWPATLVQPVGSPLSLECTVEGTSNPNLYWYRQAAGRGLQLLFYSVGIGQISSEVPQNLSASRPQDRQFILSSKKLLLSDSGFYLCAWSGVAPNQPQHFGDGTRLSIL.

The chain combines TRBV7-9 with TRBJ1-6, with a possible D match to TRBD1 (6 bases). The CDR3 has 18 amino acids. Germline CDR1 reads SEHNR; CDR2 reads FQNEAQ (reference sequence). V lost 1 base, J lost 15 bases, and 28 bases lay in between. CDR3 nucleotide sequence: TGTGCCAGCAGCTTAGGAAGATTAATCCGGGACAAGGAACATATCCTCCACTTT. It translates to CASSLGRLIRDKEHILHF.

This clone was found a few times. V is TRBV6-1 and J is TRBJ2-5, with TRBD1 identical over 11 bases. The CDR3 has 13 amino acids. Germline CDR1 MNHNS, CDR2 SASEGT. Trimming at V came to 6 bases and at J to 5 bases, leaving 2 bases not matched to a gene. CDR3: CASSRDRGETQYF. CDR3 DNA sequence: TGTGCCAGCAGCCGGGACAGGGGGGAGACCCAGTACTTC.

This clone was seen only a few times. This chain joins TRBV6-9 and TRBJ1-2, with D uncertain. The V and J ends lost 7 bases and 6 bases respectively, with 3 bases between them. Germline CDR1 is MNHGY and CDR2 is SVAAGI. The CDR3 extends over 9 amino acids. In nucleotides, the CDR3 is TGTGCCAGCATCCATGGCTACACCTTC. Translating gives CASIHGYTF.

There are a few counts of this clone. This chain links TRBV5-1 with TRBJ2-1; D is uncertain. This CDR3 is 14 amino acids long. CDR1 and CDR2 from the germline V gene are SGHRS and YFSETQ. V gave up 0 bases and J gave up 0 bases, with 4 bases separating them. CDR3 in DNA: TGCGCCAGCAGCTTGGATATCTCCTACAATGAGCAGTTCTTC. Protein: CASSLDISYNEQFF.

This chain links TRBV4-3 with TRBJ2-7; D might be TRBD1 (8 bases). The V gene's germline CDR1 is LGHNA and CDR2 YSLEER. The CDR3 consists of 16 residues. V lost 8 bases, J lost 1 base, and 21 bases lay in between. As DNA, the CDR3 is TGCGCCAGCGGGGGGGGCGGGACAGGACGTTCCTACGAGCAGTACGTC. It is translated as CASGGGGTGRSYEQYV.

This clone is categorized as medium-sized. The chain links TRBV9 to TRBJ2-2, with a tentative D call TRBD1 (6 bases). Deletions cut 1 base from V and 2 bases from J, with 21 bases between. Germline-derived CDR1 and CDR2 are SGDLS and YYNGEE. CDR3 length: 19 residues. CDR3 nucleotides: TGTGCCAGCAGCGTATTCGTCAGGGGCCACCTCCTTAACACCGGGGAGCTGTTTTTT. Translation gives CASSVFVRGHLLNTGELFF.

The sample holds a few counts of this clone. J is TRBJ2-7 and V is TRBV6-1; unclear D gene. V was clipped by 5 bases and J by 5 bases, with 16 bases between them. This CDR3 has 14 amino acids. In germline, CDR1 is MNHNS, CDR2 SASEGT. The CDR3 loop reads CASSRNPEADEQYF. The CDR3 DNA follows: TGTGCCAGCAGTCGCAACCCAGAGGCTGACGAGCAGTACTTC.

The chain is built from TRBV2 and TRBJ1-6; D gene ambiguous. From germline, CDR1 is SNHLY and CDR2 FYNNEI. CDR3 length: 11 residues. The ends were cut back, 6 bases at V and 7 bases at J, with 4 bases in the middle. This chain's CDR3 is CASRSNSPLHF. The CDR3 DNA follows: TGTGCCAGCAGATCAAATTCACCCCTCCACTTT.

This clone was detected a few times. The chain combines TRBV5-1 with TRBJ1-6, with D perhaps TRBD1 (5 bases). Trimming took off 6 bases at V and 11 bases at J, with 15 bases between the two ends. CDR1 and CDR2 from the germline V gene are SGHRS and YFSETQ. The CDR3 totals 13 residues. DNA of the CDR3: TGCGCCAGCACCGAAGGAGGGGTTCCACCCCTCCACTTT. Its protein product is CASTEGGVPPLHF. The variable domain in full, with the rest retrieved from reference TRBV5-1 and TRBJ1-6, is KAGVTQTPRYLIKTRGQQVTLSCSPISGHRSVSWYQQTPGQGLQFLFEYFSETQRNKGNFPGRFSGRQFSNSRSEMNVSTLELGDSALYLCASTEGGVPPLHFGNGTRLTVT.

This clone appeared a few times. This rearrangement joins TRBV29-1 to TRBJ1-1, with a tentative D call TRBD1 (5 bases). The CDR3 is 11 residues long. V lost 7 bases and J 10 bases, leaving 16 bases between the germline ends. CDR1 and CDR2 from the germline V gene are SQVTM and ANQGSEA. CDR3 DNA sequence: TGCAGCGGGTGGAGGGACGAATCAGCTTTCTTT. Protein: CSGWRDESAFF. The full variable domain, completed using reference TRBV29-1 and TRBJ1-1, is SAVISQKPSRDICQRGTSLTIQCQVDSQVTMMFWYRQQPGQSLTLIATANQGSEATYESGFVIDKFPISRPNLTFSTLTVSNMSPEDSSIYLCSGWRDESAFFGQGTRLTVV.

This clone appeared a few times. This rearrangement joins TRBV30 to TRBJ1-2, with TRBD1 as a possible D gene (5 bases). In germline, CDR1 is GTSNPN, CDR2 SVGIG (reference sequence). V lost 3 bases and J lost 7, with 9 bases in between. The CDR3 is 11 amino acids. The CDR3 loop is CAWSGGIGYTF. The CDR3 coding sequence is TGTGCCTGGAGCGGGGGAATTGGCTACACCTTC.

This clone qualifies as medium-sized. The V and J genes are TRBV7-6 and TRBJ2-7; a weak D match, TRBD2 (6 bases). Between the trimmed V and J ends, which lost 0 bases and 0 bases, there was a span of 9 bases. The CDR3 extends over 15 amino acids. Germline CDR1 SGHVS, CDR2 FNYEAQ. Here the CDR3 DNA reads TGTGCCAGCAGCTTAGCGGGGGGTTACTCCTACGAGCAGTACTTC. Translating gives CASSLAGGYSYEQYF.

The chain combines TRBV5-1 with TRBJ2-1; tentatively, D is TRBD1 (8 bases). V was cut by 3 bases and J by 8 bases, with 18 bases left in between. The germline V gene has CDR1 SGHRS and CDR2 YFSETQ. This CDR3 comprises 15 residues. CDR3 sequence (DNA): TGCGCCAGCAGCTCGACAGGGGAGGGTTGGGATGAGCAGTTCTTC. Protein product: CASSSTGEGWDEQFF.

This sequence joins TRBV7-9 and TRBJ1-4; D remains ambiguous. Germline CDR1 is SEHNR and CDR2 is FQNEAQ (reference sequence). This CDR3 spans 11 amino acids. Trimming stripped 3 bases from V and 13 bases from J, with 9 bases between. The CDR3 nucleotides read TGTGCCAGCAGCTTTGATCTCTCACTGTTTTTT. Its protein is CASSFDLSLFF.

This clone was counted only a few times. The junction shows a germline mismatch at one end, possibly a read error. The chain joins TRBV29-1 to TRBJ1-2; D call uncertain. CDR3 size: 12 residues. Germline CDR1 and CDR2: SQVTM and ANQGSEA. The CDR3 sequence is CSVGIANYGYIF. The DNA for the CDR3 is TGCAGCGTCGGTATAGCTAACTATGGCTACATCTTC.

CDR3 coding DNA: TGTGCCTGGAGTCGACAGGGATCCGAGCAGTACTTC. This gives the protein CAWSRQGSEQYF. The chain couples TRBV30 to TRBJ2-7; 7 bases align to TRBD1. The trim removed 2 bases at V and 6 bases at J, leaving 4 bases unmatched. The length of the CDR3 is 12 residues. Germline V gives CDR1 GTSNPN, CDR2 SVGIG (reference sequence).

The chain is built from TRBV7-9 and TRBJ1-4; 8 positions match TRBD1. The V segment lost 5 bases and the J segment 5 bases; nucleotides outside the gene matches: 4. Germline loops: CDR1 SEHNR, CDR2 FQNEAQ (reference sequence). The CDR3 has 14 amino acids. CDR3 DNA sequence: TGTGCCAGCAGCGTCCGGGACAGGAATGAAAAACTGTTTTTT. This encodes CASSVRDRNEKLFF.

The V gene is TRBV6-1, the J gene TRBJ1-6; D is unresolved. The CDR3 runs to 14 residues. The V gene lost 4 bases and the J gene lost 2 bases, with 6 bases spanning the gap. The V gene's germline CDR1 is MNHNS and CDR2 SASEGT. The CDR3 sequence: CASSAGPYNSPLHF. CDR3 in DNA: TGTGCCAGCAGTGCAGGACCCTATAATTCACCCCTCCACTTT.

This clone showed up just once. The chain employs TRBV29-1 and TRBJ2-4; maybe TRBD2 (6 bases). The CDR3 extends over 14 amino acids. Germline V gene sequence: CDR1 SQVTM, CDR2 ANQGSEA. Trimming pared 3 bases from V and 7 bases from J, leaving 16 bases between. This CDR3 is CSVDSSGSGNIQYF. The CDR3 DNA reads TGCAGCGTTGATAGTAGCGGAAGTGGGAACATTCAGTACTTC.

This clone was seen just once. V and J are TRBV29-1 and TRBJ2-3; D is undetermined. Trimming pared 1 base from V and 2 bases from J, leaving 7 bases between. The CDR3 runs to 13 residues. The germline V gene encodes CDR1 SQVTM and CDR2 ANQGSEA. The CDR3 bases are TGCAGCGTTGAAGGCCTAGTCACAGATACGCAGTATTTT. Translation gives CSVEGLVTDTQYF.

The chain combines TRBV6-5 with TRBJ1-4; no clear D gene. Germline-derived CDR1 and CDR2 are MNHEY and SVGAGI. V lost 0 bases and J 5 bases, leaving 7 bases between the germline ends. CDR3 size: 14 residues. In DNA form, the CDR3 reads TGTGCCAGCAGTTACTCAGGCGTAAATGAAAAACTGTTTTTT. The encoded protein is CASSYSGVNEKLFF.

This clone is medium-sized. The CDR3: CASSQDLLSYNEQFF. CDR3 bases: TGTGCCAGCAGCCAAGACCTACTCTCCTACAATGAGCAGTTCTTC. The chain combines TRBV7-9 with TRBJ2-1; no reliable D call. The CDR3 has 15 residues. Between the trimmed V and J ends, which lost 5 bases and 0 bases, there was a span of 11 bases. Germline CDR1 SEHNR, CDR2 FQNEAQ (reference sequence).

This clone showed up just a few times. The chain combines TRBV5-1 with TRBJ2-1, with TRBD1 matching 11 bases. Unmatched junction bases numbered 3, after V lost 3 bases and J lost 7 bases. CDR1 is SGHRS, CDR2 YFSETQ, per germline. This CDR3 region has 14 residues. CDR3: CASSSRDRGNEQFF. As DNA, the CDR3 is TGCGCCAGCAGCTCCCGGGACAGGGGGAATGAGCAGTTCTTC.

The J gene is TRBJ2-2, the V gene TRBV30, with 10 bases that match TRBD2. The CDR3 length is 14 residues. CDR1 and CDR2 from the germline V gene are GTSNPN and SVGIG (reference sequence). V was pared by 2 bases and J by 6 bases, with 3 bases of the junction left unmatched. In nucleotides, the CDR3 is TGTGCCTGGAGTCTAGGACTAGCGGCCGGGGAGCTGTTTTTT. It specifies CAWSLGLAAGELFF. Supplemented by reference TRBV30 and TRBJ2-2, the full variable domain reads SQTIHQWPATLVQPVGSPLSLECTVEGTSNPNLYWYRQAAGRGLQLLFYSVGIGQISSEVPQNLSASRPQDRQFILSSKKLLLSDSGFYLCAWSLGLAAGELFFGEGSRLTVL.